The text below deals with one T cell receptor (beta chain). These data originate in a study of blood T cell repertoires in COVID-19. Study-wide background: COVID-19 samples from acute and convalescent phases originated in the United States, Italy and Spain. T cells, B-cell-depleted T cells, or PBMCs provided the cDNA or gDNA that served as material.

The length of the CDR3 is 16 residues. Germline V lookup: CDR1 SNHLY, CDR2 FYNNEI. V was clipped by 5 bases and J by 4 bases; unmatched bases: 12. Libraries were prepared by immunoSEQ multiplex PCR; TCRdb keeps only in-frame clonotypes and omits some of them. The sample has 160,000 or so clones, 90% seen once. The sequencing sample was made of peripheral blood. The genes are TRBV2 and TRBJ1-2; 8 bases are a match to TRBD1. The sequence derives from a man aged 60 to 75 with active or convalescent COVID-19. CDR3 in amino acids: CASSTLGQGRSYGYTF. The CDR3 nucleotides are TGTGCCAGCAGTACCCTAGGACAGGGTCGGAGCTATGGCTACACCTTC.